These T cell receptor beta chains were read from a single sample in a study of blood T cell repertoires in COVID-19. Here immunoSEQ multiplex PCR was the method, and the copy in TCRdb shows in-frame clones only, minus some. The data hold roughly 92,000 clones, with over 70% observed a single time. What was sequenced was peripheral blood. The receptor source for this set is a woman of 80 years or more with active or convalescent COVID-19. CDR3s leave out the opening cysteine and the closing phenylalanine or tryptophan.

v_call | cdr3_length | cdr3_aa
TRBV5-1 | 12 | ASSLGSAGAEAF
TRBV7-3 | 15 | ASSLAGTGGTTDTQY
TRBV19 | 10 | ATGIAGNTIY
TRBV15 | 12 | ATSRDLQGYEQY
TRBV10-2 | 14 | ASSDQGGVGYNEQF
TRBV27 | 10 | ASKSGAYEQY
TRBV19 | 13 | ASSPLDRVGNTQY
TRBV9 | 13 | ASSVVPSGEGEQF
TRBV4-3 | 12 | ASSQAEGYNEQF
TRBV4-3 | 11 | ASSQDTYSPLH
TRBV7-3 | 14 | ASSFTGTSGNNEQF
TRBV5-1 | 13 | ASSDGQASGNTIY
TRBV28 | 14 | ASGPETASGANVLT
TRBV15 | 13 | ATSRDRQESDTQY
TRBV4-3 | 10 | ASRSVNTEAF
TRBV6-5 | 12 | ASGRTGSSYEQY
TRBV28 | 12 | ASGLGGGNEKLF
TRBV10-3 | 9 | AIKGDTEAF
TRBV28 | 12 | ASNPAGAAYEQY
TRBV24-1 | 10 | ATSDQGNEQF